This record looks at one TCR beta chain sequence and its context. What it binds is not known. TCRdb passed the PCR reads through MiXCR, listing each CDR3 protein once. The sample shows approximately 590,000 distinct CDR3 sequences, roughly 25% of them seen only once. The data were obtained in a study of molecular identifiers for immune sequencing clone quantification. The study, taken as a whole, reports: Detectable among about a million naive cells, according to reports, was Jurkat TCR RNA spiked in from one cell.

Material for sequencing was naive CD8+ T cells from blood, with Jurkat cell RNA spiked in. Regarding subset: FACS-sorted CD8+CD4-CCR7+CD45RA+ naive T cells. This sequence originates from a human donor in good health. Some libraries in this study had Jurkat cell RNA spiked in.

The CDR3: CASSHRDRVHEQYF. CDR3 coding DNA: TGTGCCAGCAGTCACCGGGACAGGGTCCACGAGCAGTACTTC. V gene TRBV5-5 combines with J gene TRBJ2-7; 9 nucleotides agree with TRBD1. The CDR3 is 14 residues long. V lost 5 bases, J lost 5 bases, and 8 bases stayed unmatched. The germline gives CDR1 SGHKS, CDR2 YYEKEE (reference sequence).